Sequencing of this TCR beta chain was carried out in a study of blood T cell repertoires in COVID-19. Trimming shortened V by 4 bases and J by 4 bases, and 13 bases separated the two germline ends. Germline lookup yields CDR1 GTSNPN and CDR2 SVGIG (reference sequence). This CDR3 is built from 13 residues. Repertoires were generated with immunoSEQ multiplex PCR, while TCRdb's copy carries only in-frame clones and drops some. The data show under 350,000 clones, 89% seen once. The chain couples TRBV30 to TRBJ1-2; tentative D call: TRBD1 (5 bases). The specimen sequenced was peripheral blood. The receptor was derived from a man between 50 and 59 years old with acute or convalescent COVID-19. Here the CDR3 DNA reads TGTGCCTGGAACGTTGGTCAGGGCTATGGCTACACCTTC. This sequence encodes CAWNVGQGYGYTF.